A single sample is the source of the 30 T cell receptor beta chains below, sequenced in a study of a mutant IDH1 vaccine in newly diagnosed glioma. No antigens are known for them. Some clones are missing from TCRdb's copy, which holds only in-frame ones; the method was immunoSEQ multiplex PCR. This sample has 50,000 to 85,000 clones, with over 70% found just once. Described time point: week 23, last vaccination. The vaccine gave 300 ug of a 20-mer mutant IDH1 peptide subcutaneously per dose. The material sequenced was PBMCs, taken from a glioma patient whose treatment included an IDH1 peptide vaccine. The receptors were gathered from a man between 18 and 35 years old with glioma.

This chain links TRBV4-1 with TRBJ1-1; tentatively, D is TRBD1 (5 bases). The germline gives CDR1 MGHRA, CDR2 YSYEKL. CDR3 size: 14 residues. V shed 7 bases and J shed 6 bases, with 18 bases lying between them. The CDR3: CASTGGGMRPEAFF. CDR3 in DNA: TGCGCCAGCACTGGGGGGGGGATGAGGCCTGAAGCTTTCTTT.

The V gene is TRBV7-9, the J gene TRBJ2-7, with 7 nucleotides matching TRBD1. Per the germline V gene, CDR1 is SEHNR and CDR2 is FQNEAQ (reference sequence). The CDR3 spans 15 residues. With V trimmed by 1 base and J by 1 base, 4 bases remained unmatched. The CDR3 region is CASSLGQGNSYEQYF. In DNA form, the CDR3 reads TGTGCCAGCAGCTTAGGACAGGGTAATTCCTACGAGCAGTACTTC.

V gene TRBV14 combines with J gene TRBJ2-1; 7 bases agree with TRBD2. The CDR3 runs to 16 residues. With 0 bases clipped from V and 0 bases from J, the junction kept 2 bases outside the gene matches. Germline CDR1 SGHDN, CDR2 FVKESK. In nucleotides, the CDR3 is TGTGCCAGCAGCCAAGACCGGGGGGTCTCCTACAATGAGCAGTTCTTC. Its translation: CASSQDRGVSYNEQFF.

The chain couples TRBV7-9 to TRBJ2-3; no definite D call. There are 11 residues in the CDR3. Germline lookup yields CDR1 SEHNR and CDR2 FQNEAQ (reference sequence). V lost 2 bases and J lost 6, with 3 bases in between. The CDR3 loop reads CASSLSDTQYF. CDR3 DNA: TGTGCCAGCAGCTTATCGGATACGCAGTATTTT.

The chain recombines TRBV15 with TRBJ1-1; D ambiguous. The CDR3 covers 12 residues. CDR1 and CDR2 (germline): LNHNV, YYDKDF (reference sequence). V lost 1 base to trimming and J lost 5 bases, with 5 bases between them. CDR3 bases: TGTGCCACCAGCAGAGCGGCGACTGAAGCTTTCTTT. Translated, it gives CATSRAATEAFF.

The chain is built from TRBV6-6 and TRBJ1-2; 7 bases fit TRBD1. Germline trimming cut 5 bases from V and 1 base from J; bases unmatched to any gene: 10. Germline values: CDR1 MNHNY, CDR2 SVGAGI (reference sequence). CDR3 size: 16 residues. CDR3 protein: CASSTGQSPFNYGYTF. The CDR3 coding sequence is TGTGCCAGCAGTACGGGACAGTCCCCCTTTAACTATGGCTACACCTTC.

This clone was counted a single time. This sequence joins TRBV4-3 and TRBJ1-2; 8 bases are shared with TRBD1. V lost 4 bases, J lost 0 bases, and 4 bases stayed unmatched. CDR1 is LGHNA, CDR2 YSLEER, per germline. CDR3 length equals 15 residues. CDR3 DNA: TGCGCCAGCAGCCCTGACAGGGGAACTAACTATGGCTACACCTTC. This codes for CASSPDRGTNYGYTF.

CDR3 DNA: TGTGCCAGCAGTTGGGGTCCCATGAACACTGAAGCTTTCTTT. Encoded protein: CASSWGPMNTEAFF. The rearrangement links TRBV27 to TRBJ1-1; D gene ambiguous. V was trimmed by 4 bases and J by 0 bases, leaving 9 bases between them. Germline CDR1 is MNHEY and CDR2 is SMNVEV (reference sequence). This CDR3 has 14 amino acids.

J is TRBJ1-1 and V is TRBV18, with 12 bases matching TRBD1. This CDR3 region has 18 residues. The germline V gene has CDR1 KGHSH and CDR2 LQKENI. V shed 3 bases, J shed 0 bases, and the junction held 8 bases outside the gene matches. Here the CDR3 reads CASSPRGDRGRVNTEAFF. Here the CDR3 DNA reads TGTGCCAGCTCACCGAGGGGGGACAGGGGGCGCGTGAACACTGAAGCTTTCTTT.

J is TRBJ2-1 and V is TRBV5-4; D not resolved. Germline assignment: CDR1 SGHNT and CDR2 YYREEE (reference sequence). This CDR3 comprises 16 residues. The V gene lost 2 bases and the J gene lost 3 bases, with 15 bases spanning the gap. The chain's CDR3 is CASSLPDSKNYNEQFF. The CDR3 DNA reads TGTGCCAGCAGCTTACCAGACTCCAAAAACTACAATGAGCAGTTCTTC.

This clone was seen a single time. The V and J genes are TRBV7-6 and TRBJ1-1; D gene unclear. V was cut by 1 base and J by 6 bases, with 15 bases left in between. Per the germline V gene, CDR1 is SGHVS and CDR2 is FNYEAQ. The CDR3 spans 15 residues. In nucleotides, the CDR3 is TGTGCCAGCAGCTTAGTTGGGCGGGATGGCCCTGAAGCTTTCTTT. Translating it yields CASSLVGRDGPEAFF.

The chain carries TRBV4-2 and TRBJ1-5, with 7 bases matching TRBD1. Trimming at V came to 2 bases and at J to 0 bases, leaving 4 bases not matched to a gene. The germline V gene has CDR1 LGHNA and CDR2 YNFKEQ. CDR3 length equals 16 residues. The CDR3 protein is CASSQKGAYSNQPQHF. The CDR3 DNA sequence: TGTGCCAGCAGCCAAAAGGGGGCGTATAGCAATCAGCCCCAGCATTTT.

This rearrangement joins TRBV19 to TRBJ2-1; 7 bases match TRBD2. CDR3 size: 15 residues. CDR1 and CDR2 from the germline V gene are LNHDA and SQIVND (reference sequence). V trimming: 1 base; J trimming: 6 bases; junction bases outside the gene matches: 6. As DNA, the CDR3 is TGTGCCAGTAGTATAGGGACTAGAACTGGCAATGAGCAGTTCTTC. Translated: CASSIGTRTGNEQFF.

V is TRBV4-1 and J is TRBJ2-7; tentative D call: TRBD2 (6 bases). Germline V gives CDR1 MGHRA, CDR2 YSYEKL. The V gene lost 10 bases and the J gene lost 0 bases, with 10 bases spanning the gap. This CDR3 contains 12 residues. CDR3 loop: CATGDLSYEQYF. In DNA, the CDR3 is TGCGCCACGGGGGACCTCTCCTACGAGCAGTACTTC.

The rearrangement links TRBV25-1 to TRBJ1-2, with TRBD1 as a possible D gene (5 bases). The CDR3 consists of 14 residues. Trimming cost V 10 bases and J 8 bases, with 23 bases left between them. The germline gives CDR1 MGHDK, CDR2 SYGVNS. The CDR3 loop reads CANPGGVTLRGYTF. The CDR3 coding sequence is TGTGCCAACCCGGGAGGGGTCACCTTAAGGGGCTACACCTTC.

This clone was recorded once. V is TRBV5-5 and J is TRBJ2-7; D ambiguous. From germline, CDR1 is SGHKS and CDR2 YYEKEE (reference sequence). Trimming pared 0 bases from V and 6 bases from J, leaving 16 bases between. CDR3 length: 15 residues. The CDR3 loop is CASSLASLSRSEQYF. DNA of the CDR3: TGTGCCAGCAGCTTGGCCAGTCTCTCGAGGAGCGAGCAGTACTTC.

This clone came up a few times. The rearrangement joins TRBV2 to TRBJ1-1, with unresolved D. The CDR3 totals 13 residues. CDR1 and CDR2 (germline): SNHLY, FYNNEI. With 7 bases removed from V and 1 base from J, the gap between germline ends came to 10 bases. The CDR3 DNA sequence: TGTGCCAGCACCCAAGTAGAGAACACTGAAGCTTTCTTT. Translated, it gives CASTQVENTEAFF.

This clone was detected only once. The chain carries TRBV5-6 and TRBJ2-7; 8 nucleotides match TRBD1. V lost 4 bases and J lost 6; bases outside the gene matches: 6. Germline V gives CDR1 SGHDT, CDR2 YYEEEE. This CDR3 comprises 13 residues. CDR3 amino acids: CASSRVTGAEQYF. The CDR3, as DNA: TGTGCCAGCAGCAGAGTGACAGGGGCCGAGCAGTACTTC.

The CDR3 DNA sequence: TGTGCCAGCAGGCCGGGACAGGGCTTCACTGAAGCTTTCTTT. Protein sequence: CASRPGQGFTEAFF. V gene TRBV7-3 combines with J gene TRBJ1-1; 9 bases are shared with TRBD1. Germline trimming cut 6 bases from V and 4 bases from J; bases unmatched to any gene: 6. This CDR3 is built from 14 residues. Germline CDR1 reads SGHTA; CDR2 reads FQGTGA.

The chain combines TRBV11-1 with TRBJ2-7; weak D call: TRBD1 (5 bases). V was cut by 5 bases and J by 3 bases, with 20 bases left in between. This CDR3 spans 16 amino acids. Germline loops: CDR1 SGHAT, CDR2 FQDESV (reference sequence). In nucleotides, the CDR3 is TGTGCCAGCAGCCTACCAGGGCCGACTTCTCTCTACGAGCAGTACTTC. Translation: CASSLPGPTSLYEQYF. The full variable domain, with the rest looked up from reference TRBV11-1 and TRBJ2-7, is EAEVAQSPRYKITEKSQAVAFWCDPISGHATLYWYRQILGQGPELLVQFQDESVVDDSQLPKDRFSAERLKGVDSTLKIQPAELGDSAMYLCASSLPGPTSLYEQYFGPGTRLTVT.

V gene TRBV6-6 combines with J gene TRBJ1-5; the match to TRBD1 covers 7 bases. Looked up from germline, CDR1 is MNHNY and CDR2 is SVGAGI (reference sequence). Germline trimming cut 8 bases from V and 1 base from J; bases unmatched to any gene: 2. The CDR3 consists of 13 residues. This CDR3 reads CASGTASNQPQHF. In nucleotides, the CDR3 is TGTGCCAGCGGGACAGCGAGCAATCAGCCCCAGCATTTT.

This clone has just one count. V is TRBV6-5 and J is TRBJ1-1, with 8 bases matching TRBD1. The CDR3 is 14 amino acids. CDR1 is MNHEY, CDR2 SVGAGI, per germline. V lost 5 bases to trimming and J lost 3 bases; unmatched junction nucleotides: 5. The CDR3 here is CASSAGTGYTEAFF. CDR3 bases: TGTGCCAGCAGTGCCGGGACAGGCTACACTGAAGCTTTCTTT.

The chain couples TRBV2 to TRBJ1-1, with D unresolved. V was clipped by 8 bases and J by 3 bases, with 13 bases between them. Germline CDR1 is SNHLY and CDR2 is FYNNEI. The CDR3 is 13 residues long. The CDR3 spells CASVKFGDTEAFF. CDR3 DNA: TGTGCCAGCGTGAAATTCGGGGACACTGAAGCTTTCTTT. The entire variable domain, with the rest obtained from reference TRBV2 and TRBJ1-1, is as follows: EPEVTQTPSHQVTQMGQEVILRCVPISNHLYFYWYRQILGQKVEFLVSFYNNEISEKSEIFDDQFSVERPDGSNFTLKIRSTKLEDSAMYFCASVKFGDTEAFFGQGTRLTVV.

The genes are TRBV28 and TRBJ1-6, with 8 bases identical to TRBD1. Germline assignment: CDR1 MDHEN and CDR2 SYDVKM. J gave up 9 bases and V 5 bases, and 9 bases lay outside the gene matches. This CDR3 spans 15 amino acids. CDR3 amino acids: CASSPVQGEGSPLHF. For the CDR3, the DNA is TGTGCCAGCAGTCCAGTACAGGGGGAAGGTTCACCCCTCCACTTT.

This chain connects TRBV14 to TRBJ1-3; no firm D call. The ends were cut back, 5 bases at V and 0 bases at J, with 11 bases in the middle. The CDR3 spans 15 residues. Germline V gene lookup returns CDR1 SGHDN and CDR2 FVKESK. The CDR3 reads CASSDRLNSGNTIYF. CDR3 in DNA: TGTGCCAGCAGCGACCGTCTAAACTCTGGAAACACCATATATTTT.

The chain links TRBV7-9 to TRBJ2-3; no definite D call. Germline-derived CDR1 and CDR2 are SEHNR and FQNEAQ (reference sequence). The CDR3 contains 13 residues. V was cut by 6 bases and J by 0 bases, with 7 bases left in between. CDR3 nucleotide sequence: TGTGCCAGCAGTATGCCCAGCACAGATACGCAGTATTTT. Amino acids: CASSMPSTDTQYF.

The chain couples TRBV4-2 to TRBJ2-7; 15 nucleotides line up with TRBD2. CDR1 is LGHNA and CDR2 is YNFKEQ in the germline V gene. J lost 2 bases, V lost 2 bases, and 7 bases had no gene match. The CDR3 covers 18 residues. DNA of the CDR3: TGTGCCAGCAGCCAATCCGGGACTAGCGGGGGGTCCGCCTACGAGCAGTACTTC. Translating it yields CASSQSGTSGGSAYEQYF.

The chain joins TRBV9 to TRBJ2-5, with TRBD2 matching 12 bases. This CDR3 is built from 15 residues. The trim removed 0 bases at V and 7 bases at J, leaving 4 bases unmatched. The germline CDR1 and CDR2 sequences are SGDLS and YYNGEE. In DNA, the CDR3 is TGTGCCAGCAGCGTAGGGGGACTAGCGGGTGGGACCCAGTACTTC. Encoded protein: CASSVGGLAGGTQYF.

CDR3 bases: TGTGCCATCAGGAGGGGGGGGAGAGAAACTGAAGCTTTCTTT. Amino acid sequence: CAIRRGGRETEAFF. The chain combines TRBV10-3 with TRBJ1-1; the D gene is possibly TRBD1 (6 bases). CDR1 is ENHRY and CDR2 is SYGVKD in the germline V gene. V lost 6 bases, J lost 5 bases, and 16 bases lay in between. CDR3 length: 14 amino acids.

The V and J genes are TRBV2 and TRBJ1-5, with D perhaps matching TRBD1 (6 bases). Germline-derived CDR1 and CDR2 are SNHLY and FYNNEI. The CDR3 has 15 residues. Between the trimmed V and J ends, which lost 3 bases and 0 bases, there was a span of 9 bases. The CDR3 DNA reads TGTGCCAGCAGTGAGAGAGGGGGTAGCAATCAGCCCCAGCATTTT. Encoded protein: CASSERGGSNQPQHF. Filled out from reference TRBV2 and TRBJ1-5, the complete variable domain reads EPEVTQTPSHQVTQMGQEVILRCVPISNHLYFYWYRQILGQKVEFLVSFYNNEISEKSEIFDDQFSVERPDGSNFTLKIRSTKLEDSAMYFCASSERGGSNQPQHFGDGTRLSIL.